This entry features one T cell receptor beta chain sequence. V lost 5 bases and J lost 9; bases outside the gene matches: 25. CDR1 and CDR2 (germline): MGHRA, YSYEKL. CDR3 length: 19 amino acids. The entry originates in a study of control samples from healthy donors and cancer patients. TCRdb's copy holds only in-frame clones and misses some; the assay was immunoSEQ multiplex PCR. The data show 130,000 or so clones, with just under 95% seen just once and around 6% held by the top ten. The V and J genes are TRBV4-1 and TRBJ2-7, with TRBD2 matching over 10 bases. Sequenced input: blood. The clonotype was recovered from a man younger than 30 in good health. CDR3 sequence reads: CASSARYSEGSGGISGQYF. The DNA of the CDR3 is TGCGCCAGCAGCGCCCGCTACTCCGAGGGTAGCGGGGGGATTTCGGGGCAGTACTTC.